This T cell receptor beta chain was captured in a study of beta chain features in type 1 diabetes. Study conclusions and caveats: There was a moderate but significant shortening of TCRB CDR3s in all four CD4+ subsets of Type 1 diabetes patients.

Expressed TCRB transcripts were sequenced, since all the RNA that had been isolated was reverse transcribed. Some clones are missing from TCRdb's copy, which holds only in-frame ones; the method was immunoSEQ multiplex PCR. The data show some 400,000 clones, about 15% seen once. Cell sorting via CD45RO/CCR7/CD25/CD127/CD95/CD27 was performed to obtain CD4+ naive, central memory, regulatory and stem cell-like memory cells. Populations obtained by sorting all exceeded 95% purity. CDR3 length: 18 residues. Trimming removed 5 bases from V and 2 bases from J; junction bases left unmatched: 12. The germline CDR1 and CDR2 sequences are SGHTA and FQGNSA. Of note for this clone: As yet, its antigen is unknown.

The chain couples TRBV7-2 to TRBJ1-5; TRBD1 matches at 10 bases. Sequencing was done on a sample of naive CD4+ T cells from blood. The TCR was taken from a woman younger than 30 in good health. The DNA of the CDR3 is TGTGCCAGCAGCCCAGACAGGGGGCGCCGAGTGGGCAATCAGCCCCAGCATTTT. Amino acids: CASSPDRGRRVGNQPQHF. The full variable domain, completed using reference TRBV7-2 and TRBJ1-5, is GAGVSQSPSNKVTEKGKDVELRCDPISGHTALYWYRQSLGQGLEFLIYFQGNSAPDKSGLPSDRFSAERTGGSVSTLTIQRTQQEDSAVYLCASSPDRGRRVGNQPQHFGDGTRLSIL.